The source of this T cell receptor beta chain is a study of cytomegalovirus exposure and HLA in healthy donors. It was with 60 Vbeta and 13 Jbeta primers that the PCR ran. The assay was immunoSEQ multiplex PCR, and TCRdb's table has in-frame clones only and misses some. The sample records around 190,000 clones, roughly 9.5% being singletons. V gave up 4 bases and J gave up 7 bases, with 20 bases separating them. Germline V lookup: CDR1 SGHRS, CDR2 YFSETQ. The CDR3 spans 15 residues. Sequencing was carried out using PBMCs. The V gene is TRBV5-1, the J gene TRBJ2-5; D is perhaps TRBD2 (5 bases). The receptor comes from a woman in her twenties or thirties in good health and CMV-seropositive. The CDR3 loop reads CASSLGPPPEGTQYF. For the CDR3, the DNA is TGCGCCAGCAGCCTCGGGCCTCCCCCTGAGGGGACCCAGTACTTC.